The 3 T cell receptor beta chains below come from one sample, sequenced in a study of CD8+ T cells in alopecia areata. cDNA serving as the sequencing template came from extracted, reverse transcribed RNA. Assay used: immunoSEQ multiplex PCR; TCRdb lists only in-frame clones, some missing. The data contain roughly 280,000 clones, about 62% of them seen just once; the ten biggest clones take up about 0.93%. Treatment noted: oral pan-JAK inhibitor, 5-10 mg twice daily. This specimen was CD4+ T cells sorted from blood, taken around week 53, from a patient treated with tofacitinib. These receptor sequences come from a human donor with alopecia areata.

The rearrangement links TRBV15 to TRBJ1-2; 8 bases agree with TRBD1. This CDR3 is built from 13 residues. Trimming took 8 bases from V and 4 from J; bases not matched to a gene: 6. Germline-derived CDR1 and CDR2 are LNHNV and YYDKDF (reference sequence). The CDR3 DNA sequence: TGTGCCACCGGTGGGGGACAGGTCTATGGCTACACCTTC. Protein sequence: CATGGGQVYGYTF.

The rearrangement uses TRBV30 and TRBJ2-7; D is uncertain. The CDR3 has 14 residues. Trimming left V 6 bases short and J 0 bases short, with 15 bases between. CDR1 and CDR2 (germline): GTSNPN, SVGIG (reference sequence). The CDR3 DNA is TGTGCCTGCCTCGGACGCGATAGCTCCTACGAGCAGTACTTC. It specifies CACLGRDSSYEQYF. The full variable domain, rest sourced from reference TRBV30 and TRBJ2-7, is SQTIHQWPATLVQPVGSPLSLECTVEGTSNPNLYWYRQAAGRGLQLLFYSVGIGQISSEVPQNLSASRPQDRQFILSSKKLLLSDSGFYLCACLGRDSSYEQYFGPGTRLTVT.

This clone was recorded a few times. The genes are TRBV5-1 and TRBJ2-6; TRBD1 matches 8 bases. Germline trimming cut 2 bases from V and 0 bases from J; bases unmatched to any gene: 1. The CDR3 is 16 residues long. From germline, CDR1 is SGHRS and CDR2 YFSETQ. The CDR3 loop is CASSLQGGSGANVLTF. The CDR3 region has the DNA TGCGCCAGCAGCTTACAGGGGGGCTCTGGGGCCAACGTCCTGACTTTC.